The entry below describes one T cell receptor beta chain. The sample comes from a study of blood T cell repertoires in COVID-19. Study background: From the United States, Italy and Spain came samples of acute and convalescent COVID-19. PBMCs, B-cell-depleted T cells, or T cells provided the cDNA or gDNA that made up the material.

The CDR3 totals 13 residues. J was trimmed by 2 bases and V by 7 bases; bases with no gene match: 3. Germline CDR1 SGDLS, CDR2 YYNGEE. Clones were read by immunoSEQ multiplex PCR, and TCRdb kept only the in-frame ones, dropping some. The table shows over 30,000 clones, with almost 90% occurring only once. Sequenced sample: peripheral blood. The clonotype was recovered from a human donor with active COVID-19. The donor label of this sample is uncertain. V usage is TRBV9 and J usage is TRBJ1-2; TRBD1 matches at 9 bases. The CDR3 nucleotides read TGTGCCAGCGTCGGGACAGGGAACTATGGCTACACCTTC. It translates to CASVGTGNYGYTF.